The 32 T cell receptor beta chains reported below all come from one sample, sequenced in a study of cytomegalovirus exposure and HLA in healthy donors. Amplification used 60 Vbeta primers and 13 Jbeta primers. Only in-frame clones appear in the TCRdb table, and some are missing; sequencing was by immunoSEQ multiplex PCR. The table includes about 270,000 clones, approximately 70% detected once. Sequenced material: PBMCs. Source of these receptors: a female donor in good health and CMV-seronegative.

The J gene is TRBJ1-3, the V gene TRBV5-1; the D gene is possibly TRBD1 (6 bases). CDR1 is SGHRS and CDR2 is YFSETQ in the germline V gene. V lost 6 bases and J 2 bases, leaving 12 bases between the germline ends. The CDR3 extends over 14 amino acids. This CDR3 is CASTGGGPGNTIYF. DNA for the CDR3: TGCGCCAGCACCGGGGGGGGGCCTGGAAACACCATATATTTT.

The chain uses TRBV21-1 and TRBJ2-5; the table's D call, TRBD2, has no DNA check behind it. TRBV21-1 is tagged as a pseudogene. The CDR3 has 13 amino acids. CDR3 DNA sequence: TGTGCCAGCAAACTAGCGGATCAAGAGACCCAGTACTTC. Its translation: CASKLADQETQYF.

The chain is built from TRBV5-6 and TRBJ2-1; 10 positions match TRBD1. The CDR3 length is 17 residues. Per germline, CDR1 SGHDT and CDR2 YYEEEE. J gave up 8 bases and V 4 bases, and 15 bases lay outside the gene matches. The CDR3 bases are TGTGCCAGCAGCCGAAGGGGTCCGGGACAGGGGATGTATGAGCAGTTCTTC. Amino acids: CASSRRGPGQGMYEQFF.

The chain has TRBV27 and TRBJ2-7; TRBD2 agrees at 10 bases. This CDR3 comprises 15 residues. Germline CDR1 is MNHEY and CDR2 is SMNVEV (reference sequence). The ends lost 5 bases at V and 4 bases at J; junction bases unmatched: 8. In DNA form, the CDR3 reads TGTGCCAGCAGTGTCCCGGGACTAGCGCCGTACGAGCAGTACTTC. Amino acids: CASSVPGLAPYEQYF.

V and J are TRBV11-3 and TRBJ1-1; tentative D call: TRBD1 (6 bases). The length of the CDR3 is 13 residues. CDR1 is SGHNT and CDR2 is YENEEA in the germline V gene. Trimming took off 6 bases at V and 4 bases at J, with 12 bases between the two ends. The CDR3 nucleotides read TGTGCCAGCAGGCACAGGGTTGGCACTGAAGCTTTCTTT. Translating gives CASRHRVGTEAFF.

The J gene is TRBJ2-7, the V gene TRBV6-5; possibly TRBD1 for D (5 bases). The germline CDR1 and CDR2 sequences are MNHEY and SVGAGI. Trimming removed 6 bases from V and 3 bases from J, with 18 bases in between. This CDR3 comprises 15 residues. This chain's CDR3 is CASSSLNQGSYEQYF. The CDR3 nucleotides are TGTGCCAGCAGCTCCCTTAATCAGGGCAGCTACGAGCAGTACTTC.

This rearrangement joins TRBV2 to TRBJ1-6; 10 nucleotides agree with TRBD1. The CDR3 is made up of 16 amino acids. Trimming removed 6 bases from V and 0 bases from J; junction bases left unmatched: 2. Germline lookup yields CDR1 SNHLY and CDR2 FYNNEI. CDR3 DNA: TGTGCCAGCAGCTGGGACAGGGGCTCCTATAATTCACCCCTCCACTTT. The encoded protein is CASSWDRGSYNSPLHF.

The rearrangement uses TRBV19 and TRBJ2-7, with 10 positions matching TRBD1. V was pared by 5 bases and J by 2 bases, with 9 bases of the junction left unmatched. This CDR3 is built from 16 residues. In germline, CDR1 is LNHDA, CDR2 SQIVND (reference sequence). In DNA form, the CDR3 reads TGTGCCAGTAGTCCCCAGGACAGGGGGACACCCTACGAGCAGTACTTC. Protein: CASSPQDRGTPYEQYF.

This clone showed up just once. Other DNA sequences of this sample code for an identical CDR3. This chain connects TRBV28 to TRBJ1-3; unclear D gene. Trimming took 6 bases from V and 1 from J, leaving 10 bases between them. This CDR3 is built from 14 residues. Germline V gene lookup returns CDR1 MDHEN and CDR2 SYDVKM. CDR3 sequence (DNA): TGTGCCAGCAGAAGCGACGGATCTGGAAACACCATATATTTT. Protein sequence: CASRSDGSGNTIYF. Combining the CDR3 with reference TRBV28 and TRBJ1-3 gives the whole variable domain DVKVTQSSRYLVKRTGEKVFLECVQDMDHENMFWYRQDPGLGLRLIYFSYDVKMKEKGDIPEGYSVSREKKERFSLILESASTNQTSMYLCASRSDGSGNTIYFGEGSWLTVV.

Concerning this clone: The sample contains more than one DNA sequence encoding this CDR3. The V and J genes are TRBV27 and TRBJ2-1; TRBD2 matches at 7 bases. The length of the CDR3 is 15 residues. J was trimmed by 4 bases and V by 2 bases; bases with no gene match: 5. Germline V CDR1 and CDR2: MNHEY, SMNVEV (reference sequence). The DNA for the CDR3 is TGTGCCAGCAGTTTAGGTCTAGCGGTTTACAATGAGCAGTTCTTC. Protein sequence: CASSLGLAVYNEQFF.

This clone came up once. The chain carries TRBV19 and TRBJ2-1; 13 bases agree with TRBD2. The germline CDR1 and CDR2 sequences are LNHDA and SQIVND (reference sequence). The CDR3 loop spans 15 amino acids. V dropped 4 bases and J dropped 6; count of bases not matched to a gene: 3. The DNA for the CDR3 is TGTGCCAGTAGTACCGGACTAGCGGGAGCCAATGAGCAGTTCTTC. This codes for CASSTGLAGANEQFF.

This clone was counted a few times. The chain combines TRBV5-4 with TRBJ2-7, with D possibly being TRBD1 (6 bases). Germline V lookup: CDR1 SGHNT, CDR2 YYREEE (reference sequence). The V end was cut by 0 bases, the J end by 3 bases, with 19 bases between. The CDR3 loop spans 17 amino acids. CDR3 sequence (DNA): TGTGCCAGCAGCTTGGGTGCAGGGAATTCAGGGGACTACGAGCAGTACTTC. Translated, it gives CASSLGAGNSGDYEQYF.

This clone was counted between two and nine times. This chain connects TRBV9 to TRBJ1-2; TRBD1 agrees at 8 bases. Looked up from germline, CDR1 is SGDLS and CDR2 is YYNGEE. The CDR3 loop spans 14 amino acids. The V segment lost 3 bases and the J segment 4 bases; nucleotides outside the gene matches: 5. The CDR3 here is CASSGGTGIYGYTF. CDR3 coding DNA: TGTGCCAGCAGCGGGGGGACAGGAATCTATGGCTACACCTTC.

The V gene is TRBV5-1, the J gene TRBJ2-1, with 7 bases identical to TRBD2. This CDR3 spans 14 amino acids. Germline V CDR1 and CDR2: SGHRS, YFSETQ. V gave up 2 bases and J gave up 5 bases; unmatched junction bases: 4. In DNA form, the CDR3 reads TGCGCCAGCAGCTTAAACCGGGGGGACAATGAGCAGTTCTTC. Its translation is CASSLNRGDNEQFF.

This clone was counted a few times. V usage is TRBV28 and J usage is TRBJ2-2, with D possibly TRBD1 on 5 matching bases. Germline V gene data show CDR1 as MDHEN and CDR2 as SYDVKM. CDR3 length equals 16 residues. Trimming took 2 bases from V and 3 from J, leaving 13 bases between them. CDR3 sequence: CASSLHSTVYTGELFF. The CDR3 nucleotides are TGTGCCAGCAGTTTACACTCGACAGTTTACACCGGGGAGCTGTTTTTT.

The chain uses TRBV30 and TRBJ1-6; TRBD1 aligns across 7 bases. The V gene end was trimmed by 3 bases and the J gene end by 11 bases; junction bases not matched to a gene: 10. CDR3 length: 14 residues. In germline, CDR1 is GTSNPN, CDR2 SVGIG (reference sequence). In nucleotides, the CDR3 is TGTGCCTGGAGCCGCGGGACAGCGGAGGCACCCCTCCACTTT. Translating it yields CAWSRGTAEAPLHF.

The chain has TRBV11-3 and TRBJ2-2; 9 nucleotides match TRBD2. CDR1 SGHNT and CDR2 YENEEA come from the germline V gene. Trimming removed 10 bases from V and 5 bases from J; junction bases left unmatched: 17. This CDR3 is 17 amino acids long. The chain's CDR3 is CATAARGVAGVTGELFF. CDR3 coding DNA: TGTGCCACCGCGGCCCGGGGGGTAGCGGGAGTAACCGGGGAGCTGTTTTTT.

The chain employs TRBV11-2 and TRBJ2-7; 11 bases match TRBD2. Germline V gene data show CDR1 as SGHAT and CDR2 as FQNNGV. The trim removed 3 bases at V and 3 bases at J, leaving 7 bases unmatched. This CDR3 is built from 16 residues. The CDR3 DNA is TGTGCCAGCAGCTTCTCCACTAGCGGGAGTTTCTACGAGCAGTACTTC. Protein product: CASSFSTSGSFYEQYF.

The V gene is TRBV6-1, the J gene TRBJ2-7; tentatively, D is TRBD2 (6 bases). Germline assignment: CDR1 MNHNS and CDR2 SASEGT. Trimming took 8 bases from V and 4 from J, leaving 12 bases between them. The CDR3 runs 12 residues. CDR3 DNA: TGTGCCAGCGGGGGGATTCGATACGAGCAGTACTTC. Amino acid sequence: CASGGIRYEQYF.

This clone was found a few times. The rearrangement uses TRBV30 and TRBJ2-7; perhaps TRBD2 as D (6 bases). Trimming pared 2 bases from V and 3 bases from J, leaving 8 bases between. The CDR3 loop spans 12 amino acids. Germline-derived CDR1 and CDR2 are GTSNPN and SVGIG (reference sequence). The CDR3 DNA reads TGTGCCTGGAGTTGGGGGGACTACGAGCAGTACTTC. It is translated as CAWSWGDYEQYF.

The chain is built from TRBV10-2 and TRBJ2-7; D ambiguous. Trimming shortened V by 8 bases and J by 2 bases, and 13 bases separated the two germline ends. CDR3 size: 13 residues. Per germline, CDR1 WSHSY and CDR2 SAAADI. The CDR3 nucleotides are TGCGCCAGCGCCGCGGATTTACCCTACGAGCAGTACTTC. Translating it yields CASAADLPYEQYF.

This rearrangement joins TRBV5-6 to TRBJ2-2; 12 nucleotides agree with TRBD2. The CDR3 has 17 residues. J gave up 5 bases and V 1 base, and 6 bases lay outside the gene matches. Looked up from germline, CDR1 is SGHDT and CDR2 is YYEEEE. The CDR3 here is CASSLPSGRAWTGELFF. CDR3 bases: TGTGCCAGCAGCTTGCCTAGCGGGAGGGCCTGGACCGGGGAGCTGTTTTTT.

The chain recombines TRBV5-1 with TRBJ2-1; 11 positions match TRBD2. Germline values: CDR1 SGHRS, CDR2 YFSETQ. V shed 4 bases, J shed 0 bases, and the junction held 3 bases outside the gene matches. This CDR3 comprises 16 residues. The CDR3 coding sequence is TGCGCCAGCAGCCCTGGACTAGCGGGCTCCTACAATGAGCAGTTCTTC. Residues: CASSPGLAGSYNEQFF.

V and J are TRBV28 and TRBJ1-5, with D maybe TRBD1 (5 bases). The CDR3 contains 14 residues. Deletions cut 3 bases from V and 8 bases from J, with 14 bases between. Germline V gives CDR1 MDHEN, CDR2 SYDVKM. The CDR3 is CASSLGRPWEPQHF. The CDR3 DNA reads TGTGCCAGCAGTTTGGGGCGACCCTGGGAGCCCCAGCATTTT.

This chain connects TRBV6-5 to TRBJ2-5; the D gene is possibly TRBD1 (5 bases). CDR1 MNHEY and CDR2 SVGAGI come from the germline V gene. This CDR3 has 14 amino acids. The V end lost 2 bases, the J end lost 2 bases, and 9 bases lay between the germline ends. CDR3 nucleotides: TGTGCCAGCAGTTACATGCGGACACAAGAGACCCAGTACTTC. Translated, it gives CASSYMRTQETQYF.

The chain carries TRBV9 and TRBJ2-7; TRBD2 agrees at 8 bases. The V segment lost 5 bases and the J segment 6 bases; nucleotides outside the gene matches: 10. The CDR3 is 14 amino acids. Germline-derived CDR1 and CDR2 are SGDLS and YYNGEE. The CDR3 loop is CASSKSGSGGEQYF. CDR3 in DNA: TGTGCCAGCAGTAAGAGCGGGAGCGGTGGCGAGCAGTACTTC. Filled out from reference TRBV9 and TRBJ2-7, the complete variable domain reads DSGVTQTPKHLITATGQRVTLRCSPRSGDLSVYWYQQSLDQGLQFLIQYYNGEERAKGNILERFSAQQFPDLHSELNLSSLELGDSALYFCASSKSGSGGEQYFGPGTRLTVT.

The V gene is TRBV6-1, the J gene TRBJ2-3, with D possibly TRBD2 on 7 matching bases. Trimming took off 5 bases at V and 2 bases at J, with 23 bases between the two ends. Germline V gives CDR1 MNHNS, CDR2 SASEGT. This CDR3 is 18 amino acids long. The chain's CDR3 is CASSQGDTGTIFTDTQYF. In nucleotides, the CDR3 is TGTGCCAGCAGTCAAGGGGACACCGGGACTATTTTCACAGATACGCAGTATTTT.

The chain recombines TRBV6-5 with TRBJ2-1, with D possibly matching TRBD2 (5 bases). In germline, CDR1 is MNHEY, CDR2 SVGAGI. Trimming took 2 bases from V and 7 from J, leaving 9 bases between them. CDR3 size: 13 residues. CDR3 DNA sequence: TGTGCCAGCAGTTACGGCACTAGAAATGAGCAGTTCTTC. This encodes CASSYGTRNEQFF.

The chain uses TRBV2 and TRBJ2-6, with D tentatively TRBD1 (5 bases). The germline V gene has CDR1 SNHLY and CDR2 FYNNEI. With 7 bases removed from V and 3 bases from J, the gap between germline ends came to 10 bases. The CDR3 covers 14 residues. CDR3 in DNA: TGTGCCAGCACAGGGTTTCGTGGGGCCAACGTCCTGACTTTC. This gives the protein CASTGFRGANVLTF.

J is TRBJ2-7 and V is TRBV27, with 8 bases identical to TRBD1. J gave up 4 bases and V 6 bases, and 11 bases lay outside the gene matches. Germline lookup yields CDR1 MNHEY and CDR2 SMNVEV (reference sequence). The CDR3 is 15 amino acids. The CDR3 reads CASRSQPGQEYEQYF. DNA for the CDR3: TGTGCCAGCAGGTCTCAACCGGGACAGGAATACGAGCAGTACTTC.

CDR3 sequence (DNA): TGTGCCAGCGGCACAGGTTTCTCTGGAAACACCATATATTTT. This codes for CASGTGFSGNTIYF. V is TRBV11-2 and J is TRBJ1-3, with D tentatively TRBD1 (5 bases). V was shortened by 8 bases and J by 0 bases, with 11 bases between the two germline ends. Germline loops: CDR1 SGHAT, CDR2 FQNNGV. This CDR3 comprises 14 residues.

V is TRBV25-1 and J is TRBJ2-5; TRBD1 might be the D (6 bases). CDR1 is MGHDK, CDR2 SYGVNS, per germline. The CDR3 consists of 14 residues. The germline V and J ends were trimmed by 5 bases and 5 bases, with 15 bases remaining between them. Written as DNA, the CDR3 is TGTGCCAGCAGTCTTTCGACAGGCTCGGAGACCCAGTACTTC. Its translation is CASSLSTGSETQYF.